The TCR beta chain under discussion was sequenced for a study of blood T cell repertoires in COVID-19. Overall study: Sites in the United States, Italy and Spain provided acute and convalescent COVID-19 samples. PBMCs, B-cell-depleted T cells, or T cells were the source of the cDNA or gDNA that made up the material.

As handled by the study authors: Researchers report that nucleated cell counts were estimated from reference gene primer amplification. The assay was immunoSEQ multiplex PCR, and TCRdb's table has in-frame clones only and misses some. That table supplies the V and J calls and clone size; D and trimming were determined from the DNA. Found here are 90,000 to 100,000 clones, 65% to 90% of them singletons; the top ten hold 20% to 25%. Germline V lookup: CDR1 SGHTA, CDR2 FQGNSA. V lost 0 bases and J 6 bases, leaving 9 bases between the germline ends. CDR3 size: 14 residues. J is TRBJ1-5 and V is TRBV7-2, with D maybe TRBD1 (5 bases). This receptor was obtained from a man aged 55 to 70 with acute or convalescent COVID-19. The sequenced sample consisted of peripheral blood. DNA for the CDR3: TGTGCCAGCAGCTTAGCGGGGCAGGGTCAGCCCCAGCATTTT. Amino acid sequence: CASSLAGQGQPQHF.